This TCR beta chain originates from a study of synovial regulatory T cells in juvenile arthritis. Whole-study findings and limits: Compared with other blood Treg cells, inflammation-associated Treg cells had reduced TCR diversity.

CDR1 is LGHNT, CDR2 FRNRAP, per germline. CDR3 length: 15 amino acids. No DNA accompanies this entry. This clone is classed as medium-sized by frequency. The antigen is unknown. Roughly 11-patient cohort: approximately eleven active juvenile idiopathic arthritis patients, 3 polyarticular, 8 oligoarticular. Patients had median age about 12 years, range about 2.1-25. Clones were sequenced by immunoSEQ multiplex PCR, and TCRdb holds only the in-frame ones, with some missing. In all, the sample yields about 9,600 clones. The chain combines TRBV12-5 with TRBJ2-7; TCRdb picks TRBD1, but there is no DNA to check that call. The receptor's source is a donor aged 2-29 years with juvenile idiopathic arthritis. Specimen: Treg cells from blood. Subset specified: remaining (HLA-DR-negative) circulating blood Treg cells. The CDR3 reads CASGLRDTQSYEQYF.